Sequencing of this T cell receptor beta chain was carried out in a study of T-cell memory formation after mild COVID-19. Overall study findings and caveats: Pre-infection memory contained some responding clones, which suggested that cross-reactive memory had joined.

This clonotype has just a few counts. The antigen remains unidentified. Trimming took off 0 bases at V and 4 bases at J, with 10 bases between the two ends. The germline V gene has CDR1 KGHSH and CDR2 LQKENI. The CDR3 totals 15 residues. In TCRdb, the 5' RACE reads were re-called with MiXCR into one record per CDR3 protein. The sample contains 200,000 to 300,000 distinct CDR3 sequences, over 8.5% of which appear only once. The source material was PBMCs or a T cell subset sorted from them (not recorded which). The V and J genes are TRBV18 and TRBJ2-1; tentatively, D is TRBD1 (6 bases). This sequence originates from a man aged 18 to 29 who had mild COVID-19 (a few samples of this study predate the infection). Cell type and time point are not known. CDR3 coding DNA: TGTGCCAGCTCACCACCGGACAGAGTGTACAATGAGCAGTTCTTC. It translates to CASSPPDRVYNEQFF.